This TCR beta chain originates from a study of blood T cell repertoires in COVID-19. Overall study: Researchers got acute and convalescent COVID-19 samples from the United States, Italy and Spain. PBMCs, B-cell-depleted T cells, or T cells were the source of the cDNA or gDNA that made up the material.

How the authors handled the data: Nucleated cell number was recorded as an estimate derived from reference gene primer amplification. The data were produced by immunoSEQ multiplex PCR, yet TCRdb's version contains in-frame clones alone and is incomplete. V, J and clone size are those of that table, while D and trimming were read from the DNA. Of roughly 260,000 clones in the sample, around 87% are singletons; the top ten hold 2% to 2.5%. Trimming removed 1 base at V and 2 bases at J, with 9 bases between. Per the germline V gene, CDR1 is SGHRS and CDR2 is YFSETQ. There are 15 residues in the CDR3. The chain links TRBV5-1 to TRBJ2-2, with D maybe TRBD1 (5 bases). Specimen: peripheral blood. The TCR was taken from a woman aged 45-59 years who had recovered from COVID-19. DNA of the CDR3: TGCGCCAGCAGCTTGTTACAGGACAACACCGGGGAGCTGTTTTTT. As protein: CASSLLQDNTGELFF.